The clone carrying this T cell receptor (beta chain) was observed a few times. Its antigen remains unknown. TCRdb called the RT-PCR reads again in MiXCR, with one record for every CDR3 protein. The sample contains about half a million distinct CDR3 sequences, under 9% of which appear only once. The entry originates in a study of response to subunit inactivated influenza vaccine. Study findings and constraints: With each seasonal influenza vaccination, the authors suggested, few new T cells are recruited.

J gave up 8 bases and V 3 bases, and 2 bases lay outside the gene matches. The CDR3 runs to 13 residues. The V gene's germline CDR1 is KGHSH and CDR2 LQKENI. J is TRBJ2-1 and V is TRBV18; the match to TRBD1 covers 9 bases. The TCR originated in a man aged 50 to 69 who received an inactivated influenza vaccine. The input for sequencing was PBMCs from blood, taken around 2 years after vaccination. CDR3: CASSPRTGDEQFF. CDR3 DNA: TGTGCCAGCTCACCCCGGACAGGGGATGAGCAGTTCTTC.